The clone carrying this TCR beta chain was detected only a few times. The antigen remains unidentified. This specimen belongs to a study of early T cells in non-severe SARS-CoV-2 infection. As for the study in general: Chains were not paired, and sequencing was done on bulk RNA from unsorted whole blood. Study-wide points: Comparison of clonotypes with VDJdb favored anti-spike CD8 responses while missing private and CD4 specificities.

cDNA molecules, individually, were tagged with unique molecular identifiers. Each CDR3 protein gets one entry after TCRdb re-called the 5' RACE reads with MiXCR. The sample shows about 68,000 distinct CDR3 sequences, roughly an eighth of them seen only once. CDR1 and CDR2 (germline): SGHDT, YYEEEE. This CDR3 comprises 15 residues. The V end was cut by 1 base, the J end by 6 bases, with 11 bases between. The source of this sequence is an adult who was a healthcare worker with PCR-confirmed SARS-CoV-2 infection or an uninfected control (not recorded which). The V and J genes are TRBV5-6 and TRBJ1-6, with D possibly TRBD1 on 5 matching bases. What was sequenced was whole blood. The CDR3 DNA is TGTGCCAGCAGCTTGCCAGGGCCTGTTAATTCACCCCTCCACTTT. This sequence encodes CASSLPGPVNSPLHF.